This T cell receptor (beta chain) emerged from a study of blood T cell repertoires in COVID-19 (dated by TCRdb to about 2020). Regarding the research as a whole: Collaborator samples came from the United States, Italy and Spain and covered acute and convalescent phases of COVID-19. The repertoires were released in a freely available public database intended as a resource for research on the immune response to SARS-CoV-2. Where available, HLA class I and class II types were taken from metadata supplied by the sample provider and were not determined by assay-based typing. Sample metadata almost always included a de-identified subject ID, COVID-19 status, age in years and sex. The prospective study material was composed of cDNA or gDNA derived from T cells, B-cell-depleted T cells, or PBMCs. The dataset comprised deeply sampled blood TCRbeta repertoires from subjects exposed to, actively infected with, or recovered from COVID-19. Samples came from the ongoing ImmuneRACE study (first 160 participants) plus 1,254 subjects from 6 global collaborators. Summary of the overall study and its limitations: The amount of clinical and demographic metadata varied by source and participant and was provided uncurated.

Turning to this clone: Its antigen remains unidentified. Base qualities are not at hand, and no much larger clone is one base apart.

The CDR3 sequence holds 17 residues, the cysteine and phenylalanine included. Only CDR3 DNA remains: 51 bases, in frame from the first base. According to the germline V gene, CDR1 reads MGHRA and CDR2 reads YSYEKL. For this chain, trimming is 0 bases at the V end and 4 bases at the J end, and the number of junction bases without a gene match is 8. Participants in the prospective study were enrolled through a virtual design, were aged 18 to 89 years, and lived in under 25 United States geographic areas. Cohort assignment in the prospective study relied on participant-reported clinical history from a screening survey and a study questionnaire. ImmuneRACE Cohort 3 recovered participants were defined by two consecutive negative NP/OP PCR tests, healthcare professional clearance, or symptom resolution. In the prospective study, whole blood, serum and a nasopharyngeal or oropharyngeal swab were collected from each participant by mobile phlebotomists. Participants in the prospective study had the option to provide additional blood draws and questionnaires over a roughly two-month period. Before DNA extraction, blood samples from the prospective study were shipped at room temperature or frozen.

TCRbeta CDR3 regions were amplified from genomic DNA by means of the immunoSEQ Assay, a bias-controlled multiplex PCR. The study's processing was this. The number of nucleated cells in each sample was estimated from the amplification of reference gene primers within the assay. To quantify the absolute abundance of each unique TCRbeta CDR3 rearrangement, sequence reads were collapsed and filtered. Productive Simpson clonality was computed per sample as the square root of Simpson's diversity index over productive rearrangements. TCRdb mirrors the immuneACCESS table, restricted to in-frame sequences. Some clones are absent from its copies; in checked studies, under half trace to an unresolved V gene, and the reason for the others is unknown. Clonal size and the V and J genes are those of that table, whereas D and trimming came from the DNA. Counted in this sample were about 480,000 clones; approximately 87% of them appeared once. The ten largest clones capture about 2% of the sample.

Sequencing was carried out using PBMCs or T cells enriched from blood (not recorded which). The TCR comes from a woman between 40 and 55 years old who had recovered from COVID-19. The rearranged segments are TRBV4-1 and TRBJ2-3; 9 junctional bases match TRBD2. The CDR3 sequence is CASSQEESGRSADTQYF. The sequenced DNA is TGCGCCAGCAGCCAAGAAGAAAGCGGGAGGTCGGCAGATACGCAGTATTTT.